The 8 T cell receptor beta chains below all came from one sample that was sequenced in a study of blood T cell repertoires in COVID-19. Sequencing used immunoSEQ multiplex PCR; TCRdb keeps in-frame clones, though not all of them. The table lists 350,000 to 450,000 clones, 80% to 85% of them singletons, with about 4.8% in the top ten. The sample was PBMCs or T cells enriched from blood (not recorded which). The receptors shown here come from a woman between 45 and 60 years old who had recovered from COVID-19.

V and J are TRBV6-4 and TRBJ1-2; the match to TRBD1 covers 8 bases. The ends lost 0 bases at V and 2 bases at J; junction bases unmatched: 8. This CDR3 contains 17 residues. Germline CDR1 and CDR2: MRHNA and SNTAGT. The CDR3 loop reads CASSDSPGGLWNYGYTF. CDR3 coding DNA: TGTGCCAGCAGTGACTCGCCAGGGGGCTTATGGAACTATGGCTACACCTTC.

The chain has TRBV19 and TRBJ2-3, with D tentatively TRBD2 (5 bases). V was shortened by 2 bases and J by 10 bases, with 13 bases between the two germline ends. Germline loops: CDR1 LNHDA, CDR2 SQIVND (reference sequence). CDR3 length: 13 residues. CDR3 sequence: CASSISTGFPQYF. CDR3 bases: TGTGCCAGTAGTATAAGTACGGGGTTCCCGCAGTATTTT.

The chain has TRBV6-5 and TRBJ1-5, with TRBD1 matching 7 bases. The germline V gene has CDR1 MNHEY and CDR2 SVGAGI. The CDR3 sequence is 15 residues long. After removal of 6 bases from V and 11 bases from J, the junction contained 16 bases not matched to a gene. This CDR3 reads CASSRDRRTGGTQHF. As DNA, the CDR3 is TGTGCCAGCAGCCGCGACAGGCGGACAGGAGGGACCCAGCATTTT.

This clone was counted only a few times. This chain connects TRBV4-2 to TRBJ2-5; a weak D match, TRBD1 (7 bases). Germline V gene sequence: CDR1 LGHNA, CDR2 YNFKEQ. The V end was cut by 0 bases, the J end by 5 bases, with 10 bases between. The CDR3 runs to 14 residues. CDR3 loop: CASSQDRGRETQYF. CDR3 DNA: TGTGCCAGCAGCCAAGACAGGGGGAGGGAGACCCAGTACTTC.

This rearrangement joins TRBV18 to TRBJ1-5, with D perhaps matching TRBD1 (5 bases). Trimming removed 2 bases at V and 6 bases at J, with 11 bases between. The CDR3 runs to 14 residues. Germline V gives CDR1 KGHSH, CDR2 LQKENI. The CDR3 DNA is TGTGCCAGCTCACCATCAGGACAAGCTCAGCCCCAGCATTTT. It yields the protein CASSPSGQAQPQHF.

The chain is built from TRBV7-8 and TRBJ2-1; D not resolved. Germline V gene lookup returns CDR1 SGHVS and CDR2 FQNEAQ. The CDR3 sequence is 14 residues long. The germline V and J ends were trimmed by 6 bases and 2 bases, with 11 bases remaining between them. The CDR3 reads CASSVFSAYNEQFF. CDR3 DNA sequence: TGTGCCAGCAGTGTTTTTAGTGCCTACAATGAGCAGTTCTTC.

In this sample, this clone turned up a few times. CDR3 region: CASSQNPPSSGANVLTF. The DNA for the CDR3 is TGCGCCAGCAGCCAAAACCCACCTAGCTCTGGGGCCAACGTCCTGACTTTC. The gene calls are TRBV4-3 and TRBJ2-6; no clear D. Trimming took off 2 bases at V and 0 bases at J, with 11 bases between the two ends. Germline values: CDR1 LGHNA, CDR2 YSLEER. This CDR3 spans 17 amino acids.

The chain joins TRBV27 to TRBJ2-7; TRBD1 agrees at 9 bases. Germline V gene data show CDR1 as MNHEY and CDR2 as SMNVEV (reference sequence). The length of the CDR3 is 14 residues. J was trimmed by 3 bases and V by 4 bases; bases with no gene match: 4. CDR3 in amino acids: CASSSRTGDYEQYF. Here the CDR3 DNA reads TGTGCCAGCAGTTCAAGGACAGGGGACTACGAGCAGTACTTC.